A single T cell receptor beta chain is shown here with its context. Its antigen is undetermined. Measured with immunoSEQ multiplex PCR; TCRdb has only the in-frame clones, and not every one. The data contain about 52,000 clones, roughly 77% of them singletons. Patient disease was locally advanced or metastatic urothelial carcinoma. The CDR3 has 13 amino acids. CDR1 is SGHRS and CDR2 is YFSETQ in the germline V gene. V lost 0 bases and J 10 bases, leaving 13 bases between the germline ends. This entry belongs to a study of PD-L1 blockade in urothelial cancer. Study results and limitations: Clones that were tumor-associated expanded more in the blood of durable-benefit patients at 3 weeks.

The chain couples TRBV5-1 to TRBJ1-2; a weak D match, TRBD1 (5 bases). This sequence originates from a man between 65 and 85 years old with urothelial cancer. This specimen consisted of PBMCs, obtained around atezolizumab (anti-PD-L1) treatment. CDR3 coding DNA: TGCGCCAGCAGCTTGGCCGGGGGGGAATACTACACCTTC. Residues: CASSLAGGEYYTF.